The entry below describes one T cell receptor beta chain. How the authors handled the data: The assay estimated nucleated cells by amplifying reference gene primers. Sequenced by immunoSEQ multiplex PCR; TCRdb stores in-frame clones only, minus some. The V and J calls and clone size were taken over from that table, and D and trimming were inferred from the DNA. This sample has about 240,000 clones; around 86% occur once, and the top ten carry about an eighth. The data originate from a study of blood T cell repertoires in COVID-19. The overall study: There were acute and convalescent COVID-19 samples, and they came from the United States, Italy and Spain. Sources were T cells, B-cell-depleted T cells, or PBMCs; the material itself was cDNA or gDNA.

The germline gives CDR1 MNHEY, CDR2 SVGAGI. The CDR3 sequence is 15 residues long. With 2 bases removed from V and 9 bases from J, the gap between germline ends came to 19 bases. The TCR comes from an older woman with active or convalescent COVID-19. V usage is TRBV6-5 and J usage is TRBJ1-2; no definite D call. The sequencing sample was made of peripheral blood. CDR3 protein: CASSYGLLTTRSYTF. DNA of the CDR3: TGTGCCAGCAGTTACGGGCTTTTGACAACTAGGAGCTACACCTTC.